This TCR beta chain was profiled in a study of blood T cells in healthy people across ages. Looked up from germline, CDR1 is SQVTM and CDR2 is ANQGSEA. The CDR3 covers 15 residues. J was trimmed by 0 bases and V by 3 bases; bases with no gene match: 4. Findings and limits, study-wide: Across samples, TCR beta diversity tracked strongly with naive T cell percentage.

Every sample gave at least 6 micrograms of total RNA when it was extracted. Of note for this clonotype: Its specificity is not known.

A sample-barcoded 5' primer and a J-beta primer mix were used in a second PCR of about 6 to 11 cycles. Each CDR3 protein is one row after TCRdb ran MiXCR on the 5' RACE reads. The sample lists about 1.7 million distinct CDR3 sequences; under 30% were seen once. The sequenced material came from blood. V usage is TRBV29-1 and J usage is TRBJ2-2; TRBD2 matches 7 bases. This receptor was obtained from a woman in her 30s in good health. This CDR3 reads CSVERESSNTGELFF. The CDR3 DNA follows: TGCAGCGTTGAGCGGGAGAGCTCGAACACCGGGGAGCTGTTTTTT.